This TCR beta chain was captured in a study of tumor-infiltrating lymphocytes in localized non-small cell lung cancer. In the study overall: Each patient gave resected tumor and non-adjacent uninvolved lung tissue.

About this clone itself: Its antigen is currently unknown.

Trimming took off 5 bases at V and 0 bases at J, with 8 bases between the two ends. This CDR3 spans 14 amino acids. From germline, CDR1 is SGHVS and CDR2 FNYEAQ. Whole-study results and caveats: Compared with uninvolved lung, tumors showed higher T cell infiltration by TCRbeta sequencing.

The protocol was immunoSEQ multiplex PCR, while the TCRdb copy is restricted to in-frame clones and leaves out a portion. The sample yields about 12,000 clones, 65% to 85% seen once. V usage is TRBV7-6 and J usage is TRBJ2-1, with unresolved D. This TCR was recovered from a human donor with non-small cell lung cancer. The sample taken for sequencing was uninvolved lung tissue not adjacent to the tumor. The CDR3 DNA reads TGTGCCAGCAGCCGAGCCCTCTCCTACAATGAGCAGTTCTTC. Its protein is CASSRALSYNEQFF.